The T cell receptor (beta chain) described here comes from a study of OX40 agonist ivuxolimab in advanced cancers. For the study at large: Recorded diagnoses for dose-escalation patients were hepatocellular carcinoma, melanoma, renal cell or head and neck cancer. Partial responses were observed in three patients, of whom one had hepatocellular carcinoma and two had cutaneous melanoma.

Whole-study results and caveats: Relative to CD4+ cells, CD8+ T cells on average had more expanded clones.

Method: immunoSEQ multiplex PCR; TCRdb's copy keeps in-frame clones and lacks some. This table holds some 40,000 clones, about three quarters found once. Concerning this clone: Its antigen is currently unknown.

Germline V CDR1 and CDR2: KGHSH, LQKENI. V lost 6 bases and J 7 bases, leaving 25 bases between the germline ends. The CDR3 totals 16 residues. The chain links TRBV18 to TRBJ2-7; possibly TRBD2 for D (5 bases). The sequences come from CD4+ or CD8+ T cells sorted from blood, collected in a trial of the OX40 agonist ivuxolimab. The TCR originated in an adult with an advanced solid tumor such as melanoma, head and neck, liver or kidney cancer. In nucleotides, the CDR3 is TGTGCCAGCTCGCCTGTATGGGGTTCGGGGAATGAAGAGCAGTACTTC. It specifies CASSPVWGSGNEEQYF.